This record covers a single T cell receptor beta chain. Its cognate antigen is unknown. With baseline, cycle 4 day 1, and cycle 7 day 1 as timepoints, blood was sampled. This specimen comes from a study of OX40 agonist ivuxolimab in advanced cancers. Study background: Partial responses were recorded for three patients, including one with hepatocellular carcinoma and two with cutaneous melanoma.

CDR3 length: 17 amino acids. In germline, CDR1 is SGHNT, CDR2 YYREEE (reference sequence). After removal of 4 bases from V and 5 bases from J, the junction contained 15 bases not matched to a gene. TCRdb's copy holds only in-frame clones and misses some; the assay was immunoSEQ multiplex PCR. The sample contains about 93,000 clones, about 92% of which appear only once. General observations from the study: There were, on average, more expanded clones in CD8+ T cells than in CD4+.

J is TRBJ1-2 and V is TRBV5-4; 9 nucleotides match TRBD1. The TCR comes from an adult with an advanced solid tumor such as melanoma, head and neck, liver or kidney cancer. Sample: CD4+ or CD8+ T cells sorted from blood, taken in a trial of the OX40 agonist ivuxolimab. CDR3 in DNA: TGTGCCAGCAGCCCTGAGGCTACAGGGGGCGTTGTATATGGCTACACCTTC. This translates into CASSPEATGGVVYGYTF.